This passage covers 30 T cell receptor beta chains from one sample sequenced in a study of T cells in Graves' hyperthyroidism and ophthalmopathy. From RNA transcripts, TCR beta CDR3 regions were amplified. The primer set for the first-round RT-PCR of the TCR CDR3 was HTBI. MiXCR, applied by TCRdb to the multiplex PCR reads, yields one record per CDR3 protein. This table has some 690,000 distinct CDR3 sequences, roughly 17% appearing once. Sample: blood. These TCRs come from a man aged 50-59 years with Graves' hyperthyroidism.

This clonotype was observed at least ten times. DNA for the CDR3: TGTGCCAGCAGTGGCGGGACTAGCGGGTCCTACAATGAGCAGTTCTTC. Its translation: CASSGGTSGSYNEQFF. This chain connects TRBV6-1 to TRBJ2-1, with 12 nucleotides matching TRBD2. The CDR3 is made up of 16 amino acids. V shed 4 bases and J 1 base; nucleotides not matched to a gene: 2. Germline V gene data show CDR1 as MNHNS and CDR2 as SASEGT.

This clonotype was seen only a few times. The chain joins TRBV28 to TRBJ2-1; no definite D call. From germline, CDR1 is MDHEN and CDR2 SYDVKM. V was clipped by 7 bases and J by 6 bases, with 19 bases between them. The CDR3 sequence is 15 residues long. The CDR3 nucleotides read TGTGCCAGCACTCCCGCTGGCGCAGAATTCAATGAGCAGTTCTTC. It specifies CASTPAGAEFNEQFF.

This clonotype came up many times. The rearrangement joins TRBV27 to TRBJ1-1; a possible D gene is TRBD1 (5 bases). The V gene's germline CDR1 is MNHEY and CDR2 SMNVEV (reference sequence). Deletions cut 2 bases from V and 1 base from J, with 14 bases between. CDR3 length: 16 amino acids. The CDR3 DNA sequence: TGTGCCAGCAGTTTACAGCCACCCCAGGGGAACACTGAAGCTTTCTTT. It specifies CASSLQPPQGNTEAFF.

The chain recombines TRBV12-3 or TRBV12-4 with TRBJ1-6; 10 nucleotides agree with TRBD1. Germline trimming cut 6 bases from V and 8 bases from J; bases unmatched to any gene: 7. The CDR3 is 15 residues long. The CDR3 loop is CASSQSGQGHSPLHF. Here the CDR3 DNA reads TGTGCCAGCAGCCAATCGGGACAGGGGCATTCACCCCTCCACTTT.

The chain links TRBV9 to TRBJ2-1; 10 nucleotides line up with TRBD2. Germline V lookup: CDR1 SGDLS, CDR2 YYNGEE. The CDR3 sequence is 16 residues long. With V trimmed by 0 bases and J by 4 bases, 4 bases remained unmatched. In nucleotides, the CDR3 is TGTGCCAGCAGCGTAGCTTGGACTAGCGGATACAATGAGCAGTTCTTC. Protein: CASSVAWTSGYNEQFF.

This clonotype was picked up many times. The J gene is TRBJ2-7, the V gene TRBV12-3 or TRBV12-4; D ambiguous. The CDR3 length is 12 residues. Trimming shortened V by 5 bases and J by 5 bases, and 10 bases separated the two germline ends. CDR3 bases: TGTGCCAGCAGTGGCCGAGTGGACGAGCAGTACTTC. This codes for CASSGRVDEQYF.

This clonotype was recorded at least ten times. This rearrangement joins TRBV2 to TRBJ1-2; D remains ambiguous. This CDR3 spans 12 amino acids. Germline CDR1 and CDR2: SNHLY and FYNNEI. The germline V and J ends were trimmed by 3 bases and 4 bases, with 6 bases remaining between them. In DNA form, the CDR3 reads TGTGCCAGCAGTGAGGGAACCTATGGCTACACCTTC. Its translation: CASSEGTYGYTF. The full variable domain, with the rest looked up from reference TRBV2 and TRBJ1-2, is EPEVTQTPSHQVTQMGQEVILRCVPISNHLYFYWYRQILGQKVEFLVSFYNNEISEKSEIFDDQFSVERPDGSNFTLKIRSTKLEDSAMYFCASSEGTYGYTFGSGTRLTVV.

J is TRBJ2-3 and V is TRBV19; D not resolved. Germline V CDR1 and CDR2: LNHDA, SQIVND (reference sequence). The V gene lost 11 bases and the J gene lost 1 base, with 10 bases spanning the gap. The CDR3 runs 12 residues. CDR3 loop: CARENGTDTQYF. DNA for the CDR3: TGTGCCCGAGAGAACGGCACAGATACGCAGTATTTT.

Details on this clonotype: The CDR3 ends on some other residue instead of the conserved phenylalanine or tryptophan, so this is likely a read error. The CDR3 sequence: CASSEAPNNSPLHI. The CDR3 bases are TGCGCCAGCAGTGAAGCACCGAATAATTCACCCCTCCACATT. The genes are TRBV10-1 and TRBJ1-6; no reliable D call. The germline V gene has CDR1 WNHNN and CDR2 SYGVQD (reference sequence). V gave up 3 bases and J gave up 5 bases, with 8 bases separating them. This CDR3 contains 14 residues.

J is TRBJ2-1 and V is TRBV30; the match to TRBD2 covers 9 bases. The J segment lost 10 bases and the V segment lost 1 base, leaving 2 bases of the junction unmatched. Germline V lookup: CDR1 GTSNPN, CDR2 SVGIG (reference sequence). This CDR3 region has 12 residues. The CDR3 DNA follows: TGTGCCTGGAGTGGTAGCGGGAGCGAGCAGTTCTTC. It specifies CAWSGSGSEQFF.

The sample holds a few counts of this clonotype. This chain links TRBV27 with TRBJ2-1; D ambiguous. Trimming took off 2 bases at V and 6 bases at J, with 11 bases between the two ends. CDR3 length: 14 residues. From germline, CDR1 is MNHEY and CDR2 SMNVEV (reference sequence). The CDR3: CASSLMDGGNEQFF. In DNA, the CDR3 is TGTGCCAGCAGTTTAATGGACGGCGGCAATGAGCAGTTCTTC.

V is TRBV7-9 and J is TRBJ2-2; weak D call: TRBD2 (5 bases). Germline CDR1 and CDR2: SEHNR and FQNEAQ (reference sequence). The CDR3 is 16 amino acids. V lost 4 bases to trimming and J lost 5 bases, with 17 bases between them. The CDR3: CASSYGAGIDTGELFF. The DNA for the CDR3 is TGTGCCAGCAGCTACGGCGCGGGTATCGATACCGGGGAGCTGTTTTTT.

This clonotype turned up a few times. The V call is TRBV14, the J call TRBJ2-7, with 8 positions matching TRBD2. Germline V lookup: CDR1 SGHDN, CDR2 FVKESK. With 5 bases clipped from V and 4 bases from J, the junction kept 4 bases outside the gene matches. The CDR3 has 13 amino acids. The CDR3 DNA reads TGTGCCAGCAGCGTGTTAGCGGGATACGAGCAGTACTTC. Protein sequence: CASSVLAGYEQYF.

This clonotype was observed many times. V is TRBV6-1 and J is TRBJ2-1; weak D call: TRBD2 (7 bases). V was shortened by 5 bases and J by 0 bases, with 17 bases between the two germline ends. This CDR3 has 17 amino acids. CDR1 is MNHNS and CDR2 is SASEGT in the germline V gene. The CDR3 DNA reads TGTGCCAGCAGTTACAACGGGGGCGGGAGCTCCTACAATGAGCAGTTCTTC. This translates into CASSYNGGGSSYNEQFF.

This sequence joins TRBV5-1 and TRBJ2-1, with D possibly TRBD1 on 5 matching bases. V was cut by 0 bases and J by 4 bases, with 14 bases left in between. The CDR3 spans 16 residues. Germline-derived CDR1 and CDR2 are SGHRS and YFSETQ. The DNA of the CDR3 is TGCGCCAGCAGCTTGGAAGGGGATCCCTCTTACAATGAGCAGTTCTTC. It encodes CASSLEGDPSYNEQFF.

In its sample, this clonotype was seen many times. The chain uses TRBV29-1 and TRBJ2-1; D may be TRBD1 (6 bases). Germline values: CDR1 SQVTM, CDR2 ANQGSEA. The length of the CDR3 is 15 residues. Trimming pared 1 base from V and 9 bases from J, leaving 19 bases between. In DNA, the CDR3 is TGCAGCGTTGAAGGGGGACACTCGGTCAGTGGTGAGCAGTTCTTC. Protein sequence: CSVEGGHSVSGEQFF.

At least ten counts were recorded for this clonotype. This chain links TRBV24-1 with TRBJ2-2; 12 nucleotides line up with TRBD2. The CDR3 is made up of 16 amino acids. The ends lost 2 bases at V and 7 bases at J; junction bases unmatched: 4. Germline CDR1 reads KGHDR; CDR2 reads SFDVKD. As DNA, the CDR3 is TGTGCCACCAGTGATTGGACTAGCGGGATGATCGGGGAGCTGTTTTTT. Translating it yields CATSDWTSGMIGELFF.

The V call is TRBV14, the J call TRBJ2-7; 12 nucleotides line up with TRBD2. The CDR3 loop spans 17 amino acids. Losses at the gene ends were 1 base for V and 4 bases for J; bases not matched to a gene: 8. CDR1 and CDR2 (germline): SGHDN, FVKESK. The DNA for the CDR3 is TGTGCCAGCAGCCAAGCTAGCGGGAGGGCCTGGCCTTACGAGCAGTACTTC. The encoded protein is CASSQASGRAWPYEQYF.

This clonotype was detected ten times or more. V is TRBV11-2 and J is TRBJ2-2; 7 positions agree with TRBD2. The trim removed 5 bases at V and 5 bases at J, leaving 17 bases unmatched. CDR1 is SGHAT, CDR2 FQNNGV, per germline. The CDR3 extends over 18 amino acids. The CDR3 protein is CASSPSGRTSRGTGELFF. As DNA, the CDR3 is TGTGCCAGCAGCCCATCAGGGAGGACTAGTAGGGGTACCGGGGAGCTGTTTTTT.

This clonotype has a handful of counts. The chain carries TRBV2 and TRBJ2-2; D call uncertain. V was cut by 4 bases and J by 7 bases, with 10 bases left in between. From germline, CDR1 is SNHLY and CDR2 FYNNEI. The CDR3 is 13 amino acids. The CDR3 spells CASSVKGFGELFF. In DNA, the CDR3 is TGTGCCAGCAGTGTCAAGGGATTCGGGGAGCTGTTTTTT.

This clonotype showed up just a few times. The rearrangement joins TRBV5-4 to TRBJ2-1, with 13 bases identical to TRBD2. The germline gives CDR1 SGHNT, CDR2 YYREEE (reference sequence). J was trimmed by 9 bases and V by 4 bases; bases with no gene match: 7. The CDR3 extends over 15 amino acids. CDR3 nucleotide sequence: TGTGCCAGCAGCCGGACTAGCGGGAGCTTTGCTGAGCAGTTCTTC. Encoded protein: CASSRTSGSFAEQFF. The full variable domain, completed using reference TRBV5-4 and TRBJ2-1, is ETGVTQSPTHLIKTRGQQVTLRCSSQSGHNTVSWYQQALGQGPQFIFQYYREEENGRGNFPPRFSGLQFPNYSSELNVNALELDDSALYLCASSRTSGSFAEQFFGPGTRLTVL.

This clonotype was seen repeatedly, ten times or more. The J gene is TRBJ1-1, the V gene TRBV18; D unresolved. CDR3 length: 13 amino acids. Germline V gene sequence: CDR1 KGHSH, CDR2 LQKENI. Between the trimmed V and J ends, which lost 4 bases and 8 bases, there was a span of 14 bases. In DNA, the CDR3 is TGTGCCAGCTCACTCAACCGAGCAGACGAAGCTTTCTTT. It translates to CASSLNRADEAFF. Full variable domain (missing parts from reference TRBV18 and TRBJ1-1): NAGVMQNPRHLVRRRGQEARLRCSPMKGHSHVYWYRQLPEEGLKFMVYLQKENIIDESGMPKERFSAEFPKEGPSILRIQQVVRGDSAAYFCASSLNRADEAFFGQGTRLTVV.

The chain couples TRBV15 to TRBJ2-3; weak D call: TRBD2 (6 bases). The CDR3 length is 14 residues. Trimming cost V 3 bases and J 1 base, with 8 bases left between them. From germline, CDR1 is LNHNV and CDR2 YYDKDF (reference sequence). The CDR3 spells CATSRGTGTDTQYF. The CDR3, as DNA: TGTGCCACCAGCAGGGGGACTGGCACAGATACGCAGTATTTT.

This clonotype has only a few counts. A read error may produce the germline difference seen at one junction end. The chain has TRBV7-7 and TRBJ1-4; D not resolved. Per the germline V gene, CDR1 is SSHAT and CDR2 is FNYEAQ (reference sequence). This CDR3 has 14 residues. CDR3 amino acids: CASSLTPSDEKLFF. CDR3 sequence (DNA): TGTGCTAGCAGCTTGACCCCTTCGGATGAAAAACTGTTTTTT.

The chain recombines TRBV12-3 or TRBV12-4 with TRBJ1-1; D possibly corresponds to TRBD1 (6 bases). The CDR3 runs 15 residues. Trimming pared 2 bases from V and 1 base from J, leaving 11 bases between. CDR3: CASSLTGHANTEAFF. The CDR3 DNA follows: TGTGCCAGCAGTTTAACGGGACACGCGAACACTGAAGCTTTCTTT.

This clonotype was observed many times. This chain connects TRBV27 to TRBJ2-7, with 11 bases fitting TRBD1. The CDR3 length is 14 residues. Germline V gene lookup returns CDR1 MNHEY and CDR2 SMNVEV (reference sequence). Trimming removed 6 bases from V and 6 bases from J; junction bases left unmatched: 7. In DNA, the CDR3 is TGTGCCAGCAGGGACAGGGGGCGGAAGGGCGAGCAGTACTTC. Translated: CASRDRGRKGEQYF.

This clonotype was observed at least ten times. The chain has TRBV5-1 and TRBJ2-2, with TRBD1 matching 7 bases. Germline V lookup: CDR1 SGHRS, CDR2 YFSETQ. V dropped 1 base and J dropped 3; count of bases not matched to a gene: 3. This CDR3 comprises 15 residues. The CDR3 loop reads CASSLRDRDTGELFF. The CDR3, as DNA: TGCGCCAGCAGCTTGCGGGACAGAGACACCGGGGAGCTGTTTTTT.

V gene TRBV7-8 combines with J gene TRBJ2-3; no definite D call. V was clipped by 5 bases and J by 4 bases, with 16 bases between them. The V gene's germline CDR1 is SGHVS and CDR2 FQNEAQ. The CDR3 is 15 residues long. This chain's CDR3 is CASSVWRSRADTQYF. Written as DNA, the CDR3 is TGTGCCAGCAGCGTATGGCGGTCTAGGGCAGATACGCAGTATTTT.

This clonotype was observed at least ten times. The chain employs TRBV28 and TRBJ1-2; 7 nucleotides agree with TRBD1. The CDR3 totals 14 residues. After removal of 3 bases from V and 2 bases from J, the junction contained 3 bases not matched to a gene. Looked up from germline, CDR1 is MDHEN and CDR2 is SYDVKM. CDR3 amino acids: CASSFRDSNYGYTF. The CDR3 DNA follows: TGTGCCAGCAGTTTCCGGGACAGCAACTATGGCTACACCTTC.

This clonotype was counted between two and nine times. The chain is built from TRBV6-1 and TRBJ2-7; 14 positions match TRBD2. Germline CDR1 reads MNHNS; CDR2 reads SASEGT. The length of the CDR3 is 16 residues. Losses at the gene ends were 7 bases for V and 5 bases for J; bases not matched to a gene: 10. The CDR3 here is CASTRLAGGGGDEQYF. As DNA, the CDR3 is TGTGCCAGCACCAGACTAGCGGGAGGGGGCGGGGACGAGCAGTACTTC.